The sequence of this T cell receptor beta chain was determined in a study of CD8 T cells in ankylosing spondylitis. Points from the study as a whole: Roughly 8 highly homologous variants made up a TCR beta motif, and this motif appeared characteristic of ankylosing spondylitis blood.

The V end lost 4 bases, the J end lost 3 bases, and 11 bases lay between the germline ends. Germline CDR1 is KGHDR and CDR2 is SFDVKD. The CDR3 spans 14 residues. MiXCR, run by TCRdb on the 5' RACE reads, gives a single entry per CDR3 protein. Of some 200,000 distinct CDR3 sequences listed, just under 7.5% are singletons. Regarding this clonotype: Its matching antigen is unknown.

This sequence originates from a male donor with ankylosing spondylitis. The chain links TRBV24-1 to TRBJ1-2; perhaps TRBD1 as D (6 bases). Sequencing was performed on blood, either unsorted or a sorted T cell fraction (not recorded which). The CDR3 protein is CATSDRTAYYGYTF. For the CDR3, the DNA is TGTGCCACCAGTGACCGGACAGCTTACTATGGCTACACCTTC.